The 16 T cell receptor beta chains listed next were all sequenced from one sample in a study of blood T cell repertoires in COVID-19. The method was immunoSEQ multiplex PCR; TCRdb's version includes in-frame clones alone and lacks a portion of them. The repertoire holds about 40,000 clones, with about 79% as singletons. Sequencing was performed on peripheral blood. The receptors come from a human donor with acute or convalescent COVID-19. The donor label of this sample is uncertain.

The rearrangement joins TRBV16 to TRBJ2-4; 13 bases are a match to TRBD2. Germline V gene data show CDR1 as KGHSY and CDR2 as FQNENV. V trimming: 4 bases; J trimming: 6 bases; junction bases outside the gene matches: 12. The CDR3 is 18 amino acids. In DNA form, the CDR3 reads TGTGCCAGCAGCCGTCAAGTCGGACTAGCGGGGGAACTAAACATTCAGTACTTC. Its translation is CASSRQVGLAGELNIQYF. Supplemented by reference TRBV16 and TRBJ2-4, the full variable domain reads GEEVAQTPKHLVRGEGQKAKLYCAPIKGHSYVFWYQQVLKNEFKFLISFQNENVFDETGMPKERFSAKCLPNSPCSLEIQATKLEDSAVYFCASSRQVGLAGELNIQYFGAGTRLSVL.

V usage is TRBV9 and J usage is TRBJ2-1; D may be TRBD2 (6 bases). This CDR3 is 14 amino acids long. Germline-derived CDR1 and CDR2 are SGDLS and YYNGEE. V was cut by 7 bases and J by 0 bases, with 11 bases left in between. CDR3 protein: CASGSGYSYNEQFF. In DNA, the CDR3 is TGTGCCAGCGGGAGCGGGTACTCCTACAATGAGCAGTTCTTC. The complete variable domain, with remaining parts taken from reference TRBV9 and TRBJ2-1, reads DSGVTQTPKHLITATGQRVTLRCSPRSGDLSVYWYQQSLDQGLQFLIQYYNGEERAKGNILERFSAQQFPDLHSELNLSSLELGDSALYFCASGSGYSYNEQFFGPGTRLTVL.

The genes are TRBV10-2 and TRBJ2-2; possibly TRBD1 for D (5 bases). CDR3 length: 13 amino acids. Trimming took 6 bases from V and 4 from J, leaving 9 bases between them. Germline lookup yields CDR1 WSHSY and CDR2 SAAADI. CDR3 DNA: TGCGCCAGCAGGCCCCAGGGCACCGGGGAGCTGTTTTTT. This sequence encodes CASRPQGTGELFF.

The genes are TRBV9 and TRBJ2-2; D might be TRBD1 (6 bases). Germline-derived CDR1 and CDR2 are SGDLS and YYNGEE. The CDR3 sequence is 16 residues long. V lost 3 bases, J lost 2 bases, and 14 bases lay in between. In nucleotides, the CDR3 is TGTGCCAGCAGCGAGGACCGGGACATTAACACCGGGGAGCTGTTTTTT. Amino acid sequence: CASSEDRDINTGELFF. The full variable domain, completed using reference TRBV9 and TRBJ2-2, is DSGVTQTPKHLITATGQRVTLRCSPRSGDLSVYWYQQSLDQGLQFLIQYYNGEERAKGNILERFSAQQFPDLHSELNLSSLELGDSALYFCASSEDRDINTGELFFGEGSRLTVL.

In its sample, this clone was seen once. The chain uses TRBV9 and TRBJ1-3; D possibly corresponds to TRBD1 (5 bases). Trimming removed 0 bases from V and 4 bases from J, with 8 bases in between. CDR1 SGDLS and CDR2 YYNGEE come from the germline V gene. The CDR3 extends over 14 amino acids. CDR3 nucleotides: TGTGCCAGCAGCGTAGCCGGGGGGGGAAACACCATATATTTT. Translation gives CASSVAGGGNTIYF.

This clone was observed a few times. The chain carries TRBV2 and TRBJ1-4; D is perhaps TRBD1 (5 bases). The CDR3 extends over 14 amino acids. V gave up 6 bases and J gave up 2 bases, with 10 bases separating them. CDR1 is SNHLY and CDR2 is FYNNEI in the germline V gene. The CDR3 DNA reads TGTGCCAGCAGAACAGGCCGCACTAATGAAAAACTGTTTTTT. It codes for CASRTGRTNEKLFF.

This clone was counted a single time. The chain recombines TRBV9 with TRBJ2-7; 7 bases map to TRBD1. CDR1 is SGDLS, CDR2 YYNGEE, per germline. The length of the CDR3 is 15 residues. The trim removed 3 bases at V and 1 base at J, leaving 7 bases unmatched. The CDR3 reads CASSGGGTTSYEQYF. The CDR3 DNA follows: TGTGCCAGCAGCGGAGGGGGCACTACGTCCTACGAGCAGTACTTC.

The V and J genes are TRBV5-4 and TRBJ2-7; 12 bases agree with TRBD1. The germline V gene encodes CDR1 SGHNT and CDR2 YYREEE (reference sequence). V trimming: 8 bases; J trimming: 6 bases; junction bases outside the gene matches: 6. This CDR3 is built from 13 residues. CDR3 residues: CASEPGQGAEQYF. CDR3 nucleotides: TGTGCCAGTGAACCGGGACAGGGGGCCGAGCAGTACTTC.

The chain is built from TRBV6-5 and TRBJ2-7; TRBD2 is a possible D gene (5 bases). V lost 5 bases, J lost 6 bases, and 14 bases lay in between. The CDR3 has 13 residues. Per germline, CDR1 MNHEY and CDR2 SVGAGI. The CDR3 sequence is CASSQRPGGEQYF. The CDR3 nucleotides read TGTGCCAGCAGTCAAAGGCCCGGAGGCGAGCAGTACTTC.

The chain has TRBV19 and TRBJ2-5, with TRBD1 identical over 12 bases. Germline values: CDR1 LNHDA, CDR2 SQIVND (reference sequence). The J segment lost 5 bases and the V segment lost 2 bases, leaving 6 bases of the junction unmatched. The CDR3 is made up of 16 amino acids. The CDR3 DNA is TGTGCCAGTAGTATAAGGGGACAGGGGGCGCGGGAGACCCAGTACTTC. It encodes CASSIRGQGARETQYF.

The genes are TRBV6-2 or TRBV6-3 and TRBJ2-7; the match to TRBD1 covers 9 bases. Germline lookup yields CDR1 MNHEY and CDR2 SVGEGT. Trimming at V came to 2 bases and at J to 4 bases, leaving 3 bases not matched to a gene. This CDR3 has 14 residues. CDR3 bases: TGTGCCAGCAGTTACCTAGGACAGGGGTACGAGCAGTACTTC. This sequence encodes CASSYLGQGYEQYF.

This chain uses TRBV19 with TRBJ2-3; 10 bases align to TRBD1. The CDR3 sequence is 16 residues long. CDR1 and CDR2 (germline): LNHDA, SQIVND (reference sequence). V lost 4 bases, J lost 6 bases, and 10 bases stayed unmatched. The CDR3 loop is CASSRRRDRGKDTQYF. The CDR3 DNA reads as TGTGCCAGTAGTAGACGCCGGGACAGGGGTAAGGATACGCAGTATTTT.

J is TRBJ2-7 and V is TRBV3-1 (or the pseudogene TRBV3-2); 8 bases fit TRBD1. The CDR3 consists of 15 residues. J gave up 1 base and V 5 bases, and 7 bases lay outside the gene matches. Germline V gives CDR1 LGHDT, CDR2 YNNKEL (reference sequence). CDR3 DNA sequence: TGTGCCAGCAGCAACACCGGGACAGGATCCTACGAGCAGTACTTC. Translating gives CASSNTGTGSYEQYF.

V is TRBV27 and J is TRBJ2-7, with 8 bases identical to TRBD2. The V gene's germline CDR1 is MNHEY and CDR2 SMNVEV (reference sequence). The CDR3 covers 15 residues. After removal of 6 bases from V and 4 bases from J, the junction contained 11 bases not matched to a gene. The CDR3 sequence: CASSQTSAGAYEQYF. The DNA of the CDR3 is TGTGCCAGCAGCCAAACGTCAGCGGGGGCTTACGAGCAGTACTTC.

The rearrangement links TRBV7-3 to TRBJ2-3; 7 bases line up with TRBD2. The CDR3 is made up of 15 amino acids. Germline V gives CDR1 SGHTA, CDR2 FQGTGA. V shed 2 bases, J shed 1 base, and the junction held 3 bases outside the gene matches. CDR3 DNA sequence: TGTGCCAGCAGCTTATTTGGGGGGGGCACAGATACGCAGTATTTT. It encodes CASSLFGGGTDTQYF.

The chain uses TRBV29-1 and TRBJ2-3; 7 positions agree with TRBD2. The germline V gene has CDR1 SQVTM and CDR2 ANQGSEA. The CDR3 has 13 residues. Losses at the gene ends were 6 bases for V and 5 bases for J; bases not matched to a gene: 8. In DNA, the CDR3 is TGCAGCGTCGGAAGCGGGACGGTAGATACGCAGTATTTT. Encoded protein: CSVGSGTVDTQYF.